A selection of T cell receptor beta chains follows, all from one sample in a study of cytomegalovirus exposure and HLA in healthy donors. Measured with immunoSEQ multiplex PCR; TCRdb has only the in-frame clones, and not every one. The data hold 65,000 to 95,000 clones, with 80% to 95% observed a single time. Sequencing used PBMCs. The receptors were sampled from a woman aged 25 to 45 in good health and CMV-seronegative. Both conserved end residues are part of each CDR3. The order of the fields is V gene, CDR3 length, D gene, J gene, clone size, CDR3 DNA, CDR3 protein. A D gene is named only where the DNA matches it firmly. Clone size is shown for a subset of rows, as once, few, many or a class of expanded clone.

TRBV5-5	15	TRBD1	TRBJ1-2	.	TGTGCCAGCAGCCCACTGGGCCGGGACAGCTATGGCTACACCTTC	CASSPLGRDSYGYTF
TRBV28	17	TRBD1	TRBJ2-7	.	TGTGCCAGCAGTTCAGGGATCATCGGGACAGAGTACTACGAGCAGTACTTC	CASSSGIIGTEYYEQYF
TRBV2	16	TRBD1	TRBJ1-3	.	TGTGCCAGCAGTCTCCAAGGGACAGGGGCTGGAAACACCATATATTTT	CASSLQGTGAGNTIYF
TRBV9	15	TRBD1	TRBJ2-7	once	TGTGCCAGCAGCGTAGAACAGGGGACCTCCTACGAGCAGTACTTC	CASSVEQGTSYEQYF
TRBV5-4	15	TRBD2	TRBJ2-1	once	TGTGCCAGCAGCTTGGGCGGGAGCTCCTACAATGAGCAGTTCTTC	CASSLGGSSYNEQFF
TRBV4-2	15	.	TRBJ2-7	once	TGTGCCAGCAGCCAAACTGTCGGACAGAACTACGAGCAGTACTTC	CASSQTVGQNYEQYF
TRBV9	15	TRBD1	TRBJ2-3	.	TGTGCCAGCAGCCTCTGGACAGGTGGTGGGGATACGCAGTATTTT	CASSLWTGGGDTQYF
TRBV4-2	15	TRBD2	TRBJ2-7	few	TGTGCCAGCAGCCGATTACTAGCGGGGGGGTCCGAGCAGTACTTC	CASSRLLAGGSEQYF
TRBV7-2	15	TRBD2	TRBJ2-1	.	TGTGCCAGCAGCTACGGGACTAGTTATGACAATGAGCAGTTCTTC	CASSYGTSYDNEQFF
TRBV19	14	TRBD1	TRBJ1-5	.	TGTGCCAGTACTAGGACAGGGGGCAATCAGCCCCAGCATTTT	CASTRTGGNQPQHF
TRBV15	16	TRBD2	TRBJ2-7	.	TGTGCCACCAGCAGGGGGTGGGGGGGAAGCTCCTACGAGCAGTACTTC	CATSRGWGGSSYEQYF
TRBV27	17	.	TRBJ2-2	.	TGTGCCAGCAGTTTATGGAACAGACCACCCAACACCGGGGAGCTGTTTTTT	CASSLWNRPPNTGELFF
TRBV6-5	14	.	TRBJ2-5	once	TGTGCCAGCAGACCAAATTGGCAGGGAGAGACCCAGTACTTC	CASRPNWQGETQYF
TRBV5-1	17	TRBD2	TRBJ2-7	.	TGCGCCAGCAGCTTGGCCGGCAGCGGGGGGAGCTCCTACGAGCAGTACTTC	CASSLAGSGGSSYEQYF
TRBV7-9	15	TRBD1	TRBJ1-2	.	TGTGCCAGCAGAAAACCGGGACAGGGGGGGTATGGCTACACCTTC	CASRKPGQGGYGYTF
TRBV7-2	19	.	TRBJ2-2	once	TGTGCCAGCAGTCCAATGGTTATCGTAGGATCGGGAAACACCGGGGAGCTGTTTTTT	CASSPMVIVGSGNTGELFF
TRBV6-5	15	.	TRBJ2-3	.	TGTGCCAGCAGATCCGGGACGGGAGTGAGGGATACGCAGTATTTT	CASRSGTGVRDTQYF
TRBV6-1	13	TRBD2	TRBJ2-1	.	TGTGCCGGCGGGGGAATTCCCTACAATGAGCAGTTCTTC	CAGGGIPYNEQFF
TRBV7-9	13	TRBD1	TRBJ1-2	.	TGTGCCAGCAGCCACGACAGGGGGCTGTGGTTAACCTTC	CASSHDRGLWLTF
TRBV30	13	.	TRBJ2-5	.	TGTGCCTGGAGTGTACTAGTGAGAGAGACCCAGTACTTC	CAWSVLVRETQYF
TRBV10-1	18	.	TRBJ2-3	.	TGCGCCAGCAGTGAGTCGCCCCCTTCGGGATTAACAACAGATACGCAGTATTTT	CASSESPPSGLTTDTQYF
TRBV27	18	TRBD2	TRBJ2-1	once	TGTGCCAGCAGTCCCTCCAGCGGGGGGTACTTCCTCTACAATGAGCAGTTCTTC	CASSPSSGGYFLYNEQFF
TRBV5-8	16	TRBD1	TRBJ2-5	.	TGTGCCAGCAGCCCTACCGGGACAGGGGGCCGTGAGACCCAGTACTTC	CASSPTGTGGRETQYF
TRBV5-8	16	TRBD1	TRBJ2-7	few	TGTGCCAGCAGGAAAGCCGGGACAGGGGTTCGCTACGAGCAGTACTTC	CASRKAGTGVRYEQYF
TRBV5-1	14	.	TRBJ2-7	.	TGCGCCAGCAGCTTGGGTCCAAACCGGGTCGAGCAGTACTTC	CASSLGPNRVEQYF
TRBV7-9	12	.	TRBJ1-1	.	TGTGCCAGCAGCTTTTCCGGGAGTGAAGCTTTCTTT	CASSFSGSEAFF
TRBV11-2	12	.	TRBJ1-5	.	TGTGCCAGCAGCTTCCCGCAGGGACCCCAGCATTTT	CASSFPQGPQHF
TRBV6-6	11	TRBD1	TRBJ1-2	.	TGTGCCAGCAGTGACAGGGGAGGCTACACCTTC	CASSDRGGYTF